This T cell receptor (beta chain) was captured in a study of T cells in Graves' hyperthyroidism and ophthalmopathy. Authors of the study amplified TCR beta CDR3 regions from RNA transcripts. The primer set for the first-round RT-PCR of the TCR CDR3 was HTBI. TCRdb itself ran the multiplex PCR reads through MiXCR, one entry per CDR3 protein. The table has approximately 400,000 distinct CDR3 sequences, about 14% seen once. Ten or more counts support this clonotype. J lost 6 bases, V lost 0 bases, and 2 bases had no gene match. CDR3 size: 13 residues. CDR1 DFQATT and CDR2 SNEGSKA come from the germline V gene (reference sequence).

This rearrangement joins TRBV20-1 to TRBJ2-7, with 10 bases that match TRBD2. The sample was blood. The TCR sequence derives from a woman under 40 with Graves' ophthalmopathy. The CDR3 protein is CSARDLAGVEQYF. CDR3 sequence (DNA): TGCAGTGCTAGAGACCTAGCGGGGGTCGAGCAGTACTTC.